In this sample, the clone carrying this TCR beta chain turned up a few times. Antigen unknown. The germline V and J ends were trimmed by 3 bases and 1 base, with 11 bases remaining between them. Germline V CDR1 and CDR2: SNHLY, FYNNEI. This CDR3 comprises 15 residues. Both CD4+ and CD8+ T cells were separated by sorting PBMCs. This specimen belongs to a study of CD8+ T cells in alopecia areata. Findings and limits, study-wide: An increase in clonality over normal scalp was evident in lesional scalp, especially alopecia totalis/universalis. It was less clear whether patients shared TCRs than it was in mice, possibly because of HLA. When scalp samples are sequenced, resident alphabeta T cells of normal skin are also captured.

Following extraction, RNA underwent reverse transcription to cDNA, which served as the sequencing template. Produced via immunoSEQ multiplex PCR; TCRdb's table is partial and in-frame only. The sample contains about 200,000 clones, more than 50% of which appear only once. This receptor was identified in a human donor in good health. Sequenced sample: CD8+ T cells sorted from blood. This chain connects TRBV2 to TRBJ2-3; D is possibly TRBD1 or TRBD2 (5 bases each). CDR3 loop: CASSDPQGGTDTQYF. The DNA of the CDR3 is TGTGCCAGCAGTGATCCGCAGGGAGGCACAGATACGCAGTATTTT.